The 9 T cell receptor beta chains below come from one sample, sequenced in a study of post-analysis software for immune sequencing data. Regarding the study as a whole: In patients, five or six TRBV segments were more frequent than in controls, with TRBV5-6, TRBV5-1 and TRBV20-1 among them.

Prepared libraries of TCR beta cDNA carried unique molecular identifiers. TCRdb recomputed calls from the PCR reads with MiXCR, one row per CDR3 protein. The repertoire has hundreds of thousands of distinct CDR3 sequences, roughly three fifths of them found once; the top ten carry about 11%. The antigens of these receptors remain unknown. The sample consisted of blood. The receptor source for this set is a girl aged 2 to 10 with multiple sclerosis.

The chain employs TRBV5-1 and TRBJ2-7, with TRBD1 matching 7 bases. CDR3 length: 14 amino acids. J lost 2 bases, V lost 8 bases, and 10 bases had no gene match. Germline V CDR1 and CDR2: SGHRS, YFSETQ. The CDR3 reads CASAVATGAYEQYF. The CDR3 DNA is TGCGCCAGTGCCGTTGCAACAGGGGCCTACGAGCAGTACTTC.

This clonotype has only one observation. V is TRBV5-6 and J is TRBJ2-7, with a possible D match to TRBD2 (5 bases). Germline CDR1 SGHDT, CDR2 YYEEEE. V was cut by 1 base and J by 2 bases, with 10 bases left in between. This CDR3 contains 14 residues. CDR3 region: CASSLNPGTYEQYF. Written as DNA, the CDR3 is TGTGCCAGCAGCTTGAACCCCGGGACCTACGAGCAGTACTTC.

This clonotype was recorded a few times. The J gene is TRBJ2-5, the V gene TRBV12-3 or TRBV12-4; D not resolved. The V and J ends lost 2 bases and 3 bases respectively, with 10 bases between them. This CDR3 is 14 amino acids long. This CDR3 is CASSLTLEKETQYF. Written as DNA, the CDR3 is TGTGCCAGCAGTTTAACGCTGGAGAAAGAGACCCAGTACTTC.

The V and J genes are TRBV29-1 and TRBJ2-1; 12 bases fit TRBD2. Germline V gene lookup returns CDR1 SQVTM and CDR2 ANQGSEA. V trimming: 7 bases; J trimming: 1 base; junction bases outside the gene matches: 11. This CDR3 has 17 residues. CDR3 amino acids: CSATPSGGEGSYNEQFF. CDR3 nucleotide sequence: TGCAGCGCCACCCCTAGCGGGGGGGAAGGGTCCTACAATGAGCAGTTCTTC.

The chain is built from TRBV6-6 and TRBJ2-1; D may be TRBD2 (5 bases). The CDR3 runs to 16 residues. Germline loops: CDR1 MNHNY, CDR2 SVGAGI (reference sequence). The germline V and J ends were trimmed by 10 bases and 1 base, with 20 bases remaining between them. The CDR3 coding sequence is TGTGCCACCCAGGCACGGGCTAGCAAATCCTACAATGAGCAGTTCTTC. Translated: CATQARASKSYNEQFF.

This chain's CDR3 is CASSPRDRGEQYF. The CDR3 region has the DNA TGTGCCAGCAGTCCCCGGGACAGGGGCGAGCAGTACTTC. The chain carries TRBV6-2 or TRBV6-3 and TRBJ2-7, with 10 bases that match TRBD1. This CDR3 is 13 amino acids long. Per germline, CDR1 MNHEY and CDR2 SVGEGT. V was clipped by 5 bases and J by 6 bases; unmatched bases: 4.

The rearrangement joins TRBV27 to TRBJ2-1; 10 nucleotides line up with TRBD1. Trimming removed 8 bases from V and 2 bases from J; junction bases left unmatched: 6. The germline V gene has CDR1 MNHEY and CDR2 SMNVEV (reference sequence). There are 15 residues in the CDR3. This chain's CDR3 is CASLRDRGTYNEQFF. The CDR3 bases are TGTGCCAGCCTACGGGACAGGGGAACCTACAATGAGCAGTTCTTC.

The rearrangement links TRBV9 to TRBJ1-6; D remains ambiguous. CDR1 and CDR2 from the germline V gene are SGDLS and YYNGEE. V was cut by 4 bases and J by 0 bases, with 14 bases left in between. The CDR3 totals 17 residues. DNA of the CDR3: TGTGCCAGCAGCTCAAACGGCCGGGACTCCTATAATTCACCCCTCCACTTT. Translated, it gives CASSSNGRDSYNSPLHF.

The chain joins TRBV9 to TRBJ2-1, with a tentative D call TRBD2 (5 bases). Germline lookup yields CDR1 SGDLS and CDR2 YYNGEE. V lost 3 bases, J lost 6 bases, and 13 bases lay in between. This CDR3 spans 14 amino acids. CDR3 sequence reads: CASSAIPTSNEQFF. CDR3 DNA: TGTGCCAGCAGCGCGATACCTACTAGCAATGAGCAGTTCTTC.